The 10 T cell receptor beta chains below come from one sample, sequenced in a study of T cell responses to AZD1222 COVID-19 vaccine (dated by TCRdb to the early 2020s). Read against the paper, the sample's time point label means: baseline before first vaccination. The library was obtained by the immunoSEQ multiplex PCR assay. The clones in this table, taken by TCRdb from immuneACCESS, are in-frame only. Not every clone is retained; where verified, under half of the shortfall comes from an unresolved V gene, and the cause of the rest is unknown. The table for this sample lists 70,000 to 90,000 clones; about 78% of them were counted only once. The ten top clones hold around 21% of the sample. The specimen was peripheral blood, collected on day 0 of AZD1222 vaccination. The receptors originated from an adult in good health.

The chain has TRBV6-5 and TRBJ1-2; D perhaps matches TRBD1 (6 bases). Per the germline V gene, CDR1 is MNHEY and CDR2 is SVGAGI. Trimming removed 6 bases from V and 6 bases from J, with 14 bases in between. The CDR3 spans 13 residues. CDR3: CASRSQGLHGYTF. The CDR3 region has the DNA TGTGCCAGCAGATCACAGGGCCTCCATGGCTACACCTTC.

The chain employs TRBV7-9 and TRBJ1-1; D is undetermined. Trimming removed 5 bases from V and 1 base from J, with 17 bases in between. Germline values: CDR1 SEHNR, CDR2 FQNEAQ (reference sequence). CDR3 length: 16 residues. The CDR3 loop reads CASSPWVGSANTEAFF. As DNA, the CDR3 is TGTGCCAGCAGCCCGTGGGTCGGGTCGGCGAACACTGAAGCTTTCTTT.

V and J are TRBV29-1 and TRBJ2-1, with 7 bases fitting TRBD1. The germline V gene has CDR1 SQVTM and CDR2 ANQGSEA. V was pared by 6 bases and J by 5 bases, with 1 base of the junction left unmatched. This CDR3 has 11 residues. DNA of the CDR3: TGCAGCGTGGGGACAGACAATGAGCAGTTCTTC. Protein product: CSVGTDNEQFF.

V gene TRBV4-3 combines with J gene TRBJ1-2, with TRBD1 as a possible D gene (5 bases). V was trimmed by 5 bases and J by 5 bases, leaving 18 bases between them. The CDR3 runs 15 residues. Looked up from germline, CDR1 is LGHNA and CDR2 is YSLEER. CDR3 sequence (DNA): TGCGCCAGCAGCTACGAAGGGGCATCCGGGTATGGCTACACCTTC. It codes for CASSYEGASGYGYTF.

The chain combines TRBV7-8 with TRBJ2-3, with TRBD1 matching over 9 bases. The germline V gene has CDR1 SGHVS and CDR2 FQNEAQ. The length of the CDR3 is 17 residues. The junction had 12 bases not matched to a gene; V was cut back by 4 bases and J by 4 bases. This CDR3 reads CASSSSRTGAIPDTQYF. The DNA for the CDR3 is TGTGCCAGCAGCTCATCCCGGACAGGGGCTATCCCAGATACGCAGTATTTT. The variable domain in full, with the rest retrieved from reference TRBV7-8 and TRBJ2-3, is GAGVSQSPRYKVAKRGQDVALRCDPISGHVSLFWYQQALGQGPEFLTYFQNEAQLDKSGLPSDRFFAERPEGSVSTLKIQRTQQEDSAVYLCASSSSRTGAIPDTQYFGPGTRLTVL.

This clone was seen a single time. The CDR3 DNA reads as TGTGCCAGCAGTGACCCCGACAGGGGGGGTTGGGCGCCTGAAGCTTTCTTT. This gives the protein CASSDPDRGGWAPEAFF. The V gene is TRBV6-1, the J gene TRBJ1-1, with 9 bases lining up with TRBD1. Germline V gives CDR1 MNHNS, CDR2 SASEGT. The CDR3 sequence is 17 residues long. The ends lost 3 bases at V and 6 bases at J; junction bases unmatched: 14.

V gene TRBV15 combines with J gene TRBJ1-1; D perhaps matches TRBD1 (6 bases). The CDR3 covers 13 residues. The germline gives CDR1 LNHNV, CDR2 YYDKDF (reference sequence). Trimming removed 4 bases from V and 7 bases from J, with 13 bases in between. DNA of the CDR3: TGTGCCACCAGCACTCGCAGGGGAAGTGAAGCTTTCTTT. Translated, it gives CATSTRRGSEAFF.

The chain has TRBV4-1 and TRBJ1-5; D gene ambiguous. The CDR3 loop spans 15 amino acids. V was shortened by 3 bases and J by 6 bases, with 15 bases between the two germline ends. Germline values: CDR1 MGHRA, CDR2 YSYEKL. The CDR3 loop is CASSQMDSGGQPQHF. CDR3 sequence (DNA): TGCGCCAGCAGCCAGATGGATTCGGGTGGTCAGCCCCAGCATTTT.

V is TRBV7-2 and J is TRBJ2-7; D is unresolved. The CDR3 extends over 11 amino acids. Trimming pared 3 bases from V and 3 bases from J, leaving 3 bases between. Germline CDR1 reads SGHTA; CDR2 reads FQGNSA. The CDR3 protein is CASSFYYEQYF. CDR3 bases: TGTGCCAGCAGCTTTTACTACGAGCAGTACTTC.

The chain employs TRBV30 and TRBJ1-4; D gene uncertain. Germline-derived CDR1 and CDR2 are GTSNPN and SVGIG (reference sequence). V was clipped by 4 bases and J by 14 bases, with 20 bases between them. The CDR3 covers 13 residues. The chain's CDR3 is CAWTVEPLLGLFF. The CDR3 region has the DNA TGTGCCTGGACCGTCGAACCCCTATTAGGGCTGTTTTTT.